This T cell receptor (beta chain) was sequenced during a study of T cell responses to AZD1222 COVID-19 vaccine. Repertoires were generated with immunoSEQ multiplex PCR, while TCRdb's copy carries only in-frame clones and drops some. Here the sample spans 95,000 to 150,000 clones, 92% being singletons. CDR3 size: 16 residues. The germline V gene has CDR1 SGHRS and CDR2 YFSETQ. V was shortened by 4 bases and J by 0 bases, with 16 bases between the two germline ends. The specimen comprised peripheral blood, sampled 28 days after the second AZD1222 dose. The receptor was derived from an adult who received the AZD1222 COVID-19 vaccine. The chain links TRBV5-1 to TRBJ1-1, with D perhaps matching TRBD1 (6 bases). CDR3 coding DNA: TGCGCCAGCAGCCCGAACGAAGGGGGTCTGAACACTGAAGCTTTCTTT. This sequence encodes CASSPNEGGLNTEAFF.